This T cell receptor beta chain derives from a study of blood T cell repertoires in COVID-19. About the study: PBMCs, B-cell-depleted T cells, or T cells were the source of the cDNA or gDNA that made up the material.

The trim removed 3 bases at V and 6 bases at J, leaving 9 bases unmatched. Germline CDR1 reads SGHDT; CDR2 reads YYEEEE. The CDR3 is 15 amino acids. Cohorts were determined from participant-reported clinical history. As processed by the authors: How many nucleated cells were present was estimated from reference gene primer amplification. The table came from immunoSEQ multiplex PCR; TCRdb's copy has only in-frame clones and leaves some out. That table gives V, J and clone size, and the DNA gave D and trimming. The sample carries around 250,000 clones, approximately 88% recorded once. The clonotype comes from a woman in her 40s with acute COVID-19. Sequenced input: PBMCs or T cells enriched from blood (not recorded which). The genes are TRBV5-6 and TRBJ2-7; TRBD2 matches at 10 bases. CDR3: CASSSYVAGGIEQYF. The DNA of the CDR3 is TGTGCCAGCAGCTCCTATGTAGCGGGGGGAATCGAGCAGTACTTC.